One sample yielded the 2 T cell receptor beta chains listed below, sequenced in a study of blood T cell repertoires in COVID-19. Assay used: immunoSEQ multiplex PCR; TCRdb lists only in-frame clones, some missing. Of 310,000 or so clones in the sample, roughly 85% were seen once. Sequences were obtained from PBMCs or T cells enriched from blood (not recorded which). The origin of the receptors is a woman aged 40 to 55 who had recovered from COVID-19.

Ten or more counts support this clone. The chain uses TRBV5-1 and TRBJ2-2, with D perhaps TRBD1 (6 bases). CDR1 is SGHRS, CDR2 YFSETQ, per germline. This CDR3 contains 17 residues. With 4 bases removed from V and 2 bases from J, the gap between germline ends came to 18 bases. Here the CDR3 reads CASSNRLRTANTGELFF. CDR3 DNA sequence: TGCGCCAGCAGCAATCGGCTGAGGACAGCTAACACCGGGGAGCTGTTTTTT.

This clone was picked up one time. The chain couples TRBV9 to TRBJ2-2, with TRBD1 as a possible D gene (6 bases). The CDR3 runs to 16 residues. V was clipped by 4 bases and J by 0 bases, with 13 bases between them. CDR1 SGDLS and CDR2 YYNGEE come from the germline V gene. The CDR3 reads CASSLRDKANTGELFF. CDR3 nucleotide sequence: TGTGCCAGCAGCCTCCGGGACAAAGCGAACACCGGGGAGCTGTTTTTT.